Sequencing of this T cell receptor beta chain was carried out in a study of OX40 agonist ivuxolimab in advanced cancers. The germline V gene encodes CDR1 SGHRS and CDR2 YFSETQ. The trim removed 5 bases at V and 3 bases at J, leaving 4 bases unmatched. This CDR3 spans 14 amino acids. Here immunoSEQ multiplex PCR was the method, and the copy in TCRdb shows in-frame clones only, minus some. In the table there are 72,000 or so clones, 65% to 85% of which are singletons. Patients were excluded for autoimmune disease history or systemic immunosuppression. The chain recombines TRBV5-1 with TRBJ2-3; 9 positions match TRBD1. The sequence was collected from an adult with an advanced solid tumor such as melanoma, head and neck, liver or kidney cancer. This specimen was CD4+ or CD8+ T cells sorted from blood, taken in a trial of the OX40 agonist ivuxolimab. CDR3 region: CASSTGGGTDTQYF. CDR3 sequence (DNA): TGCGCCAGCAGTACAGGGGGCGGGACAGATACGCAGTATTTT.